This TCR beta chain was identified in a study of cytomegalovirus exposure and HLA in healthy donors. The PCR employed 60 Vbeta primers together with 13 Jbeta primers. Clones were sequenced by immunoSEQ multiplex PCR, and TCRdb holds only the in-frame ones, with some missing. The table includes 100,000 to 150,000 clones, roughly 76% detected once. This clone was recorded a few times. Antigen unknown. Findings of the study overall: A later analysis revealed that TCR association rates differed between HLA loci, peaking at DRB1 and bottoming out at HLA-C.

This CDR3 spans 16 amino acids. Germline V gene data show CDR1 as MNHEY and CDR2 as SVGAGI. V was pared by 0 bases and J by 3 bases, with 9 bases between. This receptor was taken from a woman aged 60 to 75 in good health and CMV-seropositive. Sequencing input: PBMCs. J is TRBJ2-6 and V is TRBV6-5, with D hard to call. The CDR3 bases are TGTGCCAGCAGTTACTCGAGGTGGTTTGGGGCCAACGTCCTGACTTTC. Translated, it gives CASSYSRWFGANVLTF.